This TCR beta chain comes out of a study of vaccination and CD4 T cells after COVID-19. Study information: The stimulating agents, overlapping spike peptides, came from SARS-CoV-2, HCoV-NL63, HCoV-OC43 and HCoV-229E. The study, taken as a whole, reports: The appearance of a median roughly 90% of reactive clones in convalescent patients occurred only post-vaccination.

Cultured CD4+ T cell DNA underwent sequencing with the Oncomine TCR Beta short-read assay. The genomic DNA was obtained from cultured CD4+ T cells by extraction with the QIAamp micro DNA kit. MiXCR was run by TCRdb on the PCR reads, yielding one entry per CDR3 protein. Of approximately 12,000 distinct CDR3 sequences listed, around 48% are singletons. Indicated treatment: approximately nine-day PBMC culture with coronavirus spike peptide pools or control peptides (ViraFEST assay). TCRs were sequenced by ViraFEST after antigen-specific T cells had been expanded with peptide pools. Comments on this clonotype: As yet, its antigen is unknown.

The CDR3 runs to 15 residues. Trimming cost V 1 base and J 0 bases, with 7 bases left between them. The V gene's germline CDR1 is MGHRA and CDR2 YSYEKL. V and J are TRBV4-1 and TRBJ1-5; D ambiguous. Sample: CD4+ T cells from blood, cultured in vitro. The TCR originated in a human donor who had recovered from COVID-19. For the CDR3, the DNA is TGCGCCAGCAGCCAAGGGCGGAATAGCAATCAGCCCCAGCATTTT. It encodes CASSQGRNSNQPQHF.